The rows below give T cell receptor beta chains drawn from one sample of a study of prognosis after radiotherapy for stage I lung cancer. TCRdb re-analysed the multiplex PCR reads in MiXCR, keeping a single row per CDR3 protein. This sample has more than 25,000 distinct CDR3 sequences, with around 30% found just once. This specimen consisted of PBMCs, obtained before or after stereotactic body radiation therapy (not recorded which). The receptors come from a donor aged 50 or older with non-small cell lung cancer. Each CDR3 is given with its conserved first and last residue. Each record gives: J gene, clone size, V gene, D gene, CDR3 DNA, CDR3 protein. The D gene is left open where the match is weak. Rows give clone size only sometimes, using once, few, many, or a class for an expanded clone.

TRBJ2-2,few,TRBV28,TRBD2,TGTGCCAGCAGGCCCTTCGGACTAGCGGGAGCCACCGGGGAGCTGTTTTTT,CASRPFGLAGATGELFF
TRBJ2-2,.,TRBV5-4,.,TGTGCCAGCAGCTCGACTTCTGCGAACACCGGGGAGCTGTTTTTT,CASSSTSANTGELFF
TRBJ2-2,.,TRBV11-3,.,TGTGCCAGCAGATCAAGGTCCAAGCGGAACACCGGGGAGCTGTTTTTT,CASRSRSKRNTGELFF
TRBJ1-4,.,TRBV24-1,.,TGTGCCACCAGTGCCCCCCAAATGAGGAAGCGCCGTGAAAAAATGTTTTTT,CATSAPQMRKRREKMFF
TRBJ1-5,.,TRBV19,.,TGTGCCAGTAGTCGTCCCCCAGGAAATCAGACCCAGCATTTT,CASSRPPGNQTQHF
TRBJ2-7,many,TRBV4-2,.,TGTGCCAGCAGCCAAGGTCAGAAGTACGAGCAGTACTTC,CASSQGQKYEQYF
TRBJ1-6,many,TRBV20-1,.,TGCAGTGCTAGCTTCCCTCCCGCCCTAGATTCACCCCTCCACTTT,CSASFPPALDSPLHF
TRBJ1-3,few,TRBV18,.,TGTGCCAGCTCACCACCGCCGGTATCCTCTGGAAACACCATATATTTT,CASSPPPVSSGNTIYF
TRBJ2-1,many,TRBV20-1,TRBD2,TGCACTAGCGGGAGGGGGGGGTACAATGAGCAGTTCTTC,CTSGRGGYNEQFF
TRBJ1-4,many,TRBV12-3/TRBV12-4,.,TGTGCCAGCACCTTGGGGGACACCACAACTAATGAAAAACTGTTTTTT,CASTLGDTTTNEKLFF
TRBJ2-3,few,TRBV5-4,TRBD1,TGTGCCAGCATCTCACAGGGGACGCTCACAGATACGCAGTATTTT,CASISQGTLTDTQYF
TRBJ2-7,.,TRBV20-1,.,TGCAGTGCTAGCGGGAGAGACGAGCAGTACTTC,CSASGRDEQYF
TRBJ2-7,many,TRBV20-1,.,TGCAGTGCTTTGCGGATTTCTTCCTACGAGCAGTACTTC,CSALRISSYEQYF
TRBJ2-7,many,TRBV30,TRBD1,TGTGCCTGGAGTGCGACAGGGGATGTTGACGAGCAGTACTTC,CAWSATGDVDEQYF
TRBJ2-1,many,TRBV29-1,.,TGCAGCGTTTGGGTTTCCTACAATGAGCAGTTCTTC,CSVWVSYNEQFF
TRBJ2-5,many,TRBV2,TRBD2,TGTGCCAGCAGTGAATCCCTAGCGGGAGGGGGACAAGAGACCCAGTACTTC,CASSESLAGGGQETQYF
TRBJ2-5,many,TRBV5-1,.,TGCGCCAGCAGCTGGACCCCGGGAAGGCAAGAGACCCAGTACTTC,CASSWTPGRQETQYF
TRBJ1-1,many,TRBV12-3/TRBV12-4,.,TGTGCCAGCAGTCCGGGGCAGGTTGGGGACACTGAAGCTTTCTTT,CASSPGQVGDTEAFF
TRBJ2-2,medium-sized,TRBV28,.,TGTGCCAGCAGACGGGACCCTGCCACCGGGGAGCTGTTTTTT,CASRRDPATGELFF
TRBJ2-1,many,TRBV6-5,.,TGTGCCAGCAGTTACTCGAGAAGCCTCTCCTACAATGAGCAGTTCTTC,CASSYSRSLSYNEQFF
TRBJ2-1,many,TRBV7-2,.,TGTGCCAGCAGCTCCAGACAGATCTCCTACAATGAGCAGTTCTTC,CASSSRQISYNEQFF
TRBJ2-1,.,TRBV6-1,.,TGTGCCAGCAGTGGTCTAGCGATTATTAAGGATGAGCAGTTCTTC,CASSGLAIIKDEQFF
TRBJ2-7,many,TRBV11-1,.,TGTGCCAGCACCCTCGGGGTGGGACCCTACGAGCAGTACTTC,CASTLGVGPYEQYF
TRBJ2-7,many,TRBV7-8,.,TGTGCCAGCAGCTTAGGAGCTTCGGCGGCAGGGGGGAACTTC,CASSLGASAAGGNF
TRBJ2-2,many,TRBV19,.,TGTGCCAGTAGTATAATAGCGACCGCCGGGGAGCTGTTTTTT,CASSIIATAGELFF
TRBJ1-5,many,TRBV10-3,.,TGTGCCATCAGTGACCCAAGTAGCAATCAGCCCCAGCATTTT,CAISDPSSNQPQHF
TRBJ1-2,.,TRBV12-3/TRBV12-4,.,TGTGCCAGTCGACGCTCGAACTATGGCTACACCTTC,CASRRSNYGYTF
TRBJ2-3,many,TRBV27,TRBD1,TGTGCCAGCAGTCCAACAGGGGGGATAACAGATACGCAGTATTTT,CASSPTGGITDTQYF
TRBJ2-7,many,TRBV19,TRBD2,TGTGCCAGTAGTCCGCTGACTAGCGCCGGCTACGAGCAGTACTTC,CASSPLTSAGYEQYF
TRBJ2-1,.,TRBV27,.,TGTGCCAGCAGTTTATTAGCGGCAGACAACGAGCAGTTCTTC,CASSLLAADNEQFF
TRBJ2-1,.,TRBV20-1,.,TGCAGTGCCGTGGATGTGGCTGGGGGGAGGCATGAGCAGTTCTTC,CSAVDVAGGRHEQFF
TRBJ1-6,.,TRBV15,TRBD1,TGTGCCACCAGCAGCGGACAGGACTTCTATAATTCACCCCTCCACTTT,CATSSGQDFYNSPLHF
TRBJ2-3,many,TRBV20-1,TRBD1,TGCAGTGCTAGAGATCGAAGGACAGGGGAGTTGAATACGCAGTATTTT,CSARDRRTGELNTQYF
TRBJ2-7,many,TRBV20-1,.,TGCAGTGCTACCATGTTGGCTAGGGGGGCTGGCGAGCAGTACTTC,CSATMLARGAGEQYF
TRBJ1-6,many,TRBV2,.,TGTGCCAGCAGTGAGAGGAGGGCAAATTCACCCCTCCACTTT,CASSERRANSPLHF
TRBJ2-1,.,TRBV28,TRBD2,TGTGCCAGCGGGCTAGCGGGATCTGATGAGCAGTTCTTC,CASGLAGSDEQFF
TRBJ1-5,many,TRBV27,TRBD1,TGTGCCAGTAGACAGGGGCGGGATCAGCCCCAGCATTTT,CASRQGRDQPQHF
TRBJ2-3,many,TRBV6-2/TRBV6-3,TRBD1,TGTGCCGGTCGGGACAGGGTCGCGGATACGCAGTATTTT,CAGRDRVADTQYF
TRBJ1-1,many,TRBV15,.,TGTGCCACCAGCAGAGATCGGCAGGATTCCATGAACACTGAAGCTTTCTTT,CATSRDRQDSMNTEAFF
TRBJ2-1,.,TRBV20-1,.,TGCAGTGCCAATCCTTCGGTACTGTCTATCTCCTACAATGAGCAGTTCTTC,CSANPSVLSISYNEQFF
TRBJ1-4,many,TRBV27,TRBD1,TGTGCCAGCAGTCGGACAGGGGTGGAAAAACTGTTTTTT,CASSRTGVEKLFF
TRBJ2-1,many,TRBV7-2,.,TGTGCCAGCAGCTTAGGAGCCAGGGGAGGTGAGCAGTTCTTC,CASSLGARGGEQFF
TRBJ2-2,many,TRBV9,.,TGTGCCAGCCTCGGACAGACCGGGGAGCTGTTTTTT,CASLGQTGELFF
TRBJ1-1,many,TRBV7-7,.,TGTGCCAGCAGCTTAACAGGGAACACTGAAGCTTTCTTT,CASSLTGNTEAFF
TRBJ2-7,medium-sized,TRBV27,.,TGTGCCAGCAGGGACAAGAGCTCCTACGAGCAGTACTTC,CASRDKSSYEQYF
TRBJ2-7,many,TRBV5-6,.,TGTGCCAGCAGCTTGACGGAATCATACGAGCAGTACTTC,CASSLTESYEQYF
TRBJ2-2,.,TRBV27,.,TGTGCCAGCATACGTGGATTGGGGCGGGGTAACACCTGGGAGCTGTTTTTT,CASIRGLGRGNTWELFF
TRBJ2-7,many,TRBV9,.,TGTGCCAGCAGCCCTCAGGGGACTCACCCCTACGAGCAGTACTTC,CASSPQGTHPYEQYF
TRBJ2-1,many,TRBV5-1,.,TGCGCCAGCAGCTCCCGGATTGCGGACAATGAGCAGTTCTTC,CASSSRIADNEQFF
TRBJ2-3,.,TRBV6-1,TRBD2,TGTGCCAGCGACAGCGGGAGTGGCTCAGATACGCAGTATTTT,CASDSGSGSDTQYF
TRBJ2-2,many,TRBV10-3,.,TGTGCCATCAGTCCGGGAGAAACCGGGGAGCTGTTTTTT,CAISPGETGELFF
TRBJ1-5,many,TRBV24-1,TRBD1,TGTGCCACCAGTGATTTGTCTAACGGGACAGGGCATAGCAATCAGCCCCAGCATTTT,CATSDLSNGTGHSNQPQHF
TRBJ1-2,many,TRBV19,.,TGTGCCAGTAGTAGGGCAGACACACCTTTGGATGGCTACACCTTC,CASSRADTPLDGYTF
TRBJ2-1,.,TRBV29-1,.,TGCAGCTTTCTGAGCGTCTCCTACAATGAGCAGTTCTTC,CSFLSVSYNEQFF
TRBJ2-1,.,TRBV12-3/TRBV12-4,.,TGTGCCAGCAGAATCGACTCTAACAATCAGCAGTTCTTC,CASRIDSNNQQFF
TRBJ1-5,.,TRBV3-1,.,TGTGCCAGCAGCCAAGATTTAAGTCATCAGCCCCAGCATTTT,CASSQDLSHQPQHF
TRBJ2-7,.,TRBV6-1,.,TGTGCCAGCAGTGGATACTTCAGACAGGTCACTTACGAGCAGTACTTC,CASSGYFRQVTYEQYF
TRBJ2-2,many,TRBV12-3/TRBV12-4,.,TGTGCCAGCAGTTTTAGCGCGACCGGGGAGCTGTTTTTT,CASSFSATGELFF